This TCR beta chain was found in a study of cytomegalovirus exposure and HLA in healthy donors. Study results and limitations: CMV antigen specificity of a few CMV-associated chains was confirmed in vitro. While the bulk of TCR sequences proved rare, some public TCRs turned up in many donors.

Donors came from a validation cohort of about 110 subjects, distinct from the first 666-subject cohort. Regarding this clone: The antigen remains unidentified. Germline and junction disagree at one end, which may indicate a read error.

CDR1 SGHTA and CDR2 FQGNSA come from the germline V gene. The CDR3 is 12 residues long. Only in-frame clones appear in the TCRdb table, and some are missing; sequencing was by immunoSEQ multiplex PCR. The data show fewer than 120,000 clones, 88% seen once. The chain carries TRBV7-2 and TRBJ2-7, with 11 bases fitting TRBD2. The sample taken for sequencing was PBMCs. This receptor was obtained from a woman aged 25 to 39 in good health and CMV-seropositive. CDR3 loop: CASSWGETSGEF. The CDR3 region has the DNA TGTGCCAGCAGCTGGGGGGAGACTAGCGGGGAGTTC.